Detailed here is one T cell receptor beta chain. Its antigen remains unknown. This entry is derived from a study of CD8+CD57+ T cells in acquired aplastic anemia. In the study overall: Yields of DNA that came from sorted CD4+ and CD8+ cells averaged about 3.4 ug. Findings and limits, study-wide: Patients shared approximately 30 CD8+ CDR3 sequences with controls.

The CDR3 is 12 residues long. Germline V gene sequence: CDR1 LNHDA, CDR2 SQIVND (reference sequence). The V segment lost 3 bases and the J segment 13 bases; nucleotides outside the gene matches: 3. Profiles of TCR beta VDJ and CDR3 were generated from a genomic DNA template. TCRdb used MiXCR to reprocess the reads, holding one entry per CDR3 protein. The repertoire holds 150,000 to 200,000 distinct CDR3 sequences, with around half as singletons. It was patients with CD8+CD57+ cell expansion by flow cytometry who were chosen for sequencing. Every patient was diagnosed with severe acquired aplastic anemia.

Source material: sorted CD4+, CD8+, or CD8+CD57+ T cells (not recorded which) from PBMCs. The receptor comes from a human donor with aplastic anemia. This chain uses TRBV19 with TRBJ1-6, with 7 bases that match TRBD1. In DNA form, the CDR3 reads TGTGCCAGTAGTATGGACAGGAGCCCCCTCCACTTT. This gives the protein CASSMDRSPLHF.